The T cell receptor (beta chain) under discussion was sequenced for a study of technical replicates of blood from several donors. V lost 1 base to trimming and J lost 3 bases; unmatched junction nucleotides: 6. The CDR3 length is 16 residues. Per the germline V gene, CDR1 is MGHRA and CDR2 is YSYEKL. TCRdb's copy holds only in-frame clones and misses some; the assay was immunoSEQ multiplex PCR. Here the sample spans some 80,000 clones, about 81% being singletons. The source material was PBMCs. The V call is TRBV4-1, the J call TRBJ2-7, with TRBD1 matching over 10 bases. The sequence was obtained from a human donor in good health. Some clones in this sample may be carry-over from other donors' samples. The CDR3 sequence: CASSQGAGTGVYEQYF. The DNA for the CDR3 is TGCGCCAGCAGCCAAGGGGCCGGGACAGGGGTCTACGAGCAGTACTTC.